In this sample, the clone carrying this T cell receptor (beta chain) turned up many times. Its antigen is currently unknown. The data were taken from a study of T cell repertoires in cytomegalovirus infection. Turning to the study itself: Based on public TCR beta signatures, there were indications of CMV infection and of a matching HLA type.

Germline V gives CDR1 DFQATT, CDR2 SNEGSKA (reference sequence). The CDR3 is made up of 14 amino acids. TCRdb recomputed calls from the reads with MiXCR, one row per CDR3 protein. The table records roughly 230,000 distinct CDR3 sequences, 6% to 8% of them present only once. Regarding the study as a whole: Cumulative frequency of public TCR beta families picked out carriers of CMV plus the relevant HLA. Dominating the ex vivo response were TCR beta clonotypes that were CMV-specific and HLA-C-restricted.

This receptor was taken from a human donor in good health (CMV status not recorded). Some clones in this sample may be carry-over from other donors' samples. The sample was PBMCs. V is TRBV20-1 and J is TRBJ1-1, with a possible D match to TRBD1 (5 bases). The chain's CDR3 is CSGSRKGTNTEAFF. The CDR3 bases are TGCAGCGGGTCTCGGAAGGGGACTAACACTGAAGCTTTCTTT.